This TCR beta chain stems from a study of CD8+ T cells in alopecia areata. Study as a whole: Female C3H/HeJ mice aged 7-10 weeks were given skin from C3H/HeJ graft donors, roughly 6-13 months old, that had spontaneous alopecia. Study-level results: Lesional scalp exceeded normal scalp in clonality, especially in alopecia totalis/universalis.

TCR sequencing used cDNA made by reverse transcription of extracted RNA. Produced via immunoSEQ multiplex PCR; TCRdb's table is partial and in-frame only. The sample has over 100,000 clones, none seen only once. This clone has a handful of counts. Its antigen is unknown. The gene names given are mouse names. The read terminates 4 residues before the CDR3 end, so the remaining end is supplied by the germline J gene. In germline, CDR1 is NSQYPW, CDR2 LRSPGD (reference sequence). CDR3 length equals 16 residues. V shed 0 bases and J shed 4 bases, with 12 bases lying between them. The rearrangement links TRBV1 to TRBJ1-4; D gene uncertain. This receptor was taken from a C3H/HeJ mouse with alopecia areata. MHC haplotype of the mouse line: H2-k. The sequencing sample was made of lesional skin. CDR3 protein: CTCSADHRQLNERLFF. CDR3 DNA (partial): TGCACCTGCAGTGCAGATCACCGACAACTCAACGAA.